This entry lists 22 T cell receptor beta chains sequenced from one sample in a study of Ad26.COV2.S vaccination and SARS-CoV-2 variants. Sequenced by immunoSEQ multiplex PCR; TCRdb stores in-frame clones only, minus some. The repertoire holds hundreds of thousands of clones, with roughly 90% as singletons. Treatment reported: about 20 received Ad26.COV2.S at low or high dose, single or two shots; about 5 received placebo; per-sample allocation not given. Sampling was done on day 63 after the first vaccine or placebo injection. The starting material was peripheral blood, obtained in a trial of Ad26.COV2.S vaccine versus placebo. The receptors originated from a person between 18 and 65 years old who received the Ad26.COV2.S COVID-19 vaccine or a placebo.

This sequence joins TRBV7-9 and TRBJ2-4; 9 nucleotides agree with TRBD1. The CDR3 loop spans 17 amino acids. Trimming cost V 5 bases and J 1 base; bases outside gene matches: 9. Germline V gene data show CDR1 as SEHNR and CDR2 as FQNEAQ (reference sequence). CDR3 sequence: CASSPQTGGAAKNIQYF. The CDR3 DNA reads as TGTGCCAGCAGCCCGCAAACAGGGGGCGCTGCCAAAAACATTCAGTACTTC.

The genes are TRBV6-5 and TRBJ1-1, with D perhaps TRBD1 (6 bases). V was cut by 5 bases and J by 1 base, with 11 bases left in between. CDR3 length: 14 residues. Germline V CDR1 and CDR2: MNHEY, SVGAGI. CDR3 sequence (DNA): TGTGCCAGCAGTCGGACAGTGGGGAACACTGAAGCTTTCTTT. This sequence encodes CASSRTVGNTEAFF.

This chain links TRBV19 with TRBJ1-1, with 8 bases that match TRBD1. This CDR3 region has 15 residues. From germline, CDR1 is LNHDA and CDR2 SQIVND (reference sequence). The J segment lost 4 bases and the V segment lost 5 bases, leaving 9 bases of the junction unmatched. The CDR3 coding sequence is TGTGCCAGTAGTCCAAGGACAGGGCGGGGCACTGAAGCTTTCTTT. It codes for CASSPRTGRGTEAFF.

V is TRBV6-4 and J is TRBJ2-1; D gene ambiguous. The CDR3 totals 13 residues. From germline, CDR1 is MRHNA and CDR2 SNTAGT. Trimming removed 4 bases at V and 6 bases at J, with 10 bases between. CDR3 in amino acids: CASSALIGNEQFF. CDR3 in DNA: TGTGCCAGCAGTGCCTTAATAGGCAATGAGCAGTTCTTC.

The CDR3 spells CASSYGLLGAEAFF. The CDR3 coding sequence is TGTGCCAGCAGTTACGGACTACTAGGCGCTGAAGCTTTCTTT. The chain is built from TRBV6-5 and TRBJ1-1; D is undetermined. The CDR3 is made up of 14 amino acids. Germline CDR1 and CDR2: MNHEY and SVGAGI. Trimming left V 2 bases short and J 6 bases short, with 13 bases between.

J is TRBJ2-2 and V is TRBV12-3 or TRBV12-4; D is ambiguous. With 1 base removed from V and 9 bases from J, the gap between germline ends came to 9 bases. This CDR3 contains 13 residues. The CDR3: CASSLGGGRELFF. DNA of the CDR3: TGTGCCAGCAGTTTAGGCGGTGGTCGGGAGCTGTTTTTT.

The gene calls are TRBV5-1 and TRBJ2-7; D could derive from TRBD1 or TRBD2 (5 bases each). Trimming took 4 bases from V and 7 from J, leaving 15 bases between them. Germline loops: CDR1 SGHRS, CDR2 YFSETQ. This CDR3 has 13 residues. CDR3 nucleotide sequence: TGCGCCAGCAGCAACCGGGACCTTGGGGAGCAGTACTTC. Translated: CASSNRDLGEQYF.

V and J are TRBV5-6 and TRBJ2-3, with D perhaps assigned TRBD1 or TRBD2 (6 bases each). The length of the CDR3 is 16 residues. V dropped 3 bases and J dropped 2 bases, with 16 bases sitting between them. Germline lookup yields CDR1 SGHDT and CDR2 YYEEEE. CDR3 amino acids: CASSWDGGGNTDTQYF. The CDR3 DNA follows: TGTGCCAGCAGCTGGGACGGAGGGGGGAACACAGATACGCAGTATTTT.

The CDR3 sequence: CASSYSGQGGGYTF. CDR3 DNA sequence: TGTGCCAGCAGTTACTCGGGACAGGGCGGAGGCTACACCTTC. This chain connects TRBV6-5 to TRBJ1-2; TRBD1 agrees at 9 bases. The CDR3 contains 14 residues. The V segment lost 0 bases and the J segment 8 bases; nucleotides outside the gene matches: 4. Germline CDR1 and CDR2: MNHEY and SVGAGI.

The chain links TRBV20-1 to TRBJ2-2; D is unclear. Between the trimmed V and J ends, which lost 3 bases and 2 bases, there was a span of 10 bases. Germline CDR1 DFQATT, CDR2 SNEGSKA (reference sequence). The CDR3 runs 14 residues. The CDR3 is CSASGVVNTGELFF. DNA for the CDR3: TGCAGTGCTAGTGGGGTAGTCAACACCGGGGAGCTGTTTTTT.

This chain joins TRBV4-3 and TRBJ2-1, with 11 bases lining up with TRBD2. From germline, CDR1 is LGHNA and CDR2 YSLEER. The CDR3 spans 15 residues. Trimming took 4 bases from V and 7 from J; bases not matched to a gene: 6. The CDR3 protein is CASSPRTSGQNEQFF. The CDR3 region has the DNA TGCGCCAGCAGCCCCAGGACTAGCGGGCAGAATGAGCAGTTCTTC.

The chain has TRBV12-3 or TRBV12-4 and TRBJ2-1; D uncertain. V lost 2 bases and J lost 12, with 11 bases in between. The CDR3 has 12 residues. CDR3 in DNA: TGTGCCAGCAGTTTATCTAGTCTACTGCAGTTCTTC. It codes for CASSLSSLLQFF.

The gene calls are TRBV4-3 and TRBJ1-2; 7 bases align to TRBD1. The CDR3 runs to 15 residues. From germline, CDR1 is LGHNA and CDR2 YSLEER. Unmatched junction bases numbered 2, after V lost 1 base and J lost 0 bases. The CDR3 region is CASSQGQGPNYGYTF. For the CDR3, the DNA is TGCGCCAGCAGCCAAGGACAGGGCCCTAACTATGGCTACACCTTC.

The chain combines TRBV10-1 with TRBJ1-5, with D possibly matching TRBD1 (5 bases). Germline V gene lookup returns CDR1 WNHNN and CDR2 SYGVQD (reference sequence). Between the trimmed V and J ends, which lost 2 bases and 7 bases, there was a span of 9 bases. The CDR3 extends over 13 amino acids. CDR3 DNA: TGCGCCAGCAGTGAGGGGGGAATGCAGCCCCAGCATTTT. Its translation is CASSEGGMQPQHF.

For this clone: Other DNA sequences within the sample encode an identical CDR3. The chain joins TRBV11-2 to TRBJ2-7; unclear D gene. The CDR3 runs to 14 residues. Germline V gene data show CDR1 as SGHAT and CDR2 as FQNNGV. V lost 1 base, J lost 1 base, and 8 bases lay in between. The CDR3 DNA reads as TGTGCCAGCAGCTTAGTGACCAGTTCCTACGAGCAGTACTTC. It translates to CASSLVTSSYEQYF.

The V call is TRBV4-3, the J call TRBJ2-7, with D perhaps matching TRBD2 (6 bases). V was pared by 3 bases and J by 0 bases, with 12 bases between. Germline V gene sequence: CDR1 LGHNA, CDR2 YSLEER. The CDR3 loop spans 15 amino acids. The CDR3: CASSQDRGYSYEQYF. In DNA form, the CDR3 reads TGCGCCAGCAGCCAGGACCGGGGGTACTCCTACGAGCAGTACTTC.

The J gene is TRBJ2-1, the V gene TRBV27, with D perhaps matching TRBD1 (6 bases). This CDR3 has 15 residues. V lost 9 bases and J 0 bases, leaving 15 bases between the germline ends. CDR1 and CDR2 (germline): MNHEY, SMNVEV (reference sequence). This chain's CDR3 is CASRAGASSYNEQFF. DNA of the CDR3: TGTGCCAGTCGAGCAGGGGCGAGCTCCTACAATGAGCAGTTCTTC.

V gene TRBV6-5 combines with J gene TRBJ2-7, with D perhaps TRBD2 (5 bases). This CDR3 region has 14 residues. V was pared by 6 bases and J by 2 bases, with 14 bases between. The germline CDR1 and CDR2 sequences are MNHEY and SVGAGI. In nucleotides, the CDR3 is TGTGCCAGCAGCCCCCGGAGGCCGACCTACGAGCAGTACTTC. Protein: CASSPRRPTYEQYF.

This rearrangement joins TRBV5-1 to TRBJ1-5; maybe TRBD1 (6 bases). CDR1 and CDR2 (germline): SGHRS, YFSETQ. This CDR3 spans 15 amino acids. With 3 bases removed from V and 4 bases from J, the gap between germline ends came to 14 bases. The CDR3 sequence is CASSYRALPNQPQHF. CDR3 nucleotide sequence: TGCGCCAGCAGCTACAGGGCTCTCCCTAATCAGCCCCAGCATTTT. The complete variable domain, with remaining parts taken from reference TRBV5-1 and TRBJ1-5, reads KAGVTQTPRYLIKTRGQQVTLSCSPISGHRSVSWYQQTPGQGLQFLFEYFSETQRNKGNFPGRFSGRQFSNSRSEMNVSTLELGDSALYLCASSYRALPNQPQHFGDGTRLSIL.

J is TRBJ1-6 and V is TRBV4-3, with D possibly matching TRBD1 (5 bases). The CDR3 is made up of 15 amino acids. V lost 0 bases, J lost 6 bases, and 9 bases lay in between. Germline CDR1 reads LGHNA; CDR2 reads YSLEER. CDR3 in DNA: TGCGCCAGCAGCCAAGATAGGGGTCCTAATTCACCCCTCCACTTT. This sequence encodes CASSQDRGPNSPLHF.

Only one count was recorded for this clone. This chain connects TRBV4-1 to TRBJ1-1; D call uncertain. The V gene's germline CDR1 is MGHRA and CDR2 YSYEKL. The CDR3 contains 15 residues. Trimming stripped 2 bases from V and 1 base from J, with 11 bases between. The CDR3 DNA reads TGCGCCAGCAGCCAACTATCGACGGGGAACACTGAAGCTTTCTTT. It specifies CASSQLSTGNTEAFF.

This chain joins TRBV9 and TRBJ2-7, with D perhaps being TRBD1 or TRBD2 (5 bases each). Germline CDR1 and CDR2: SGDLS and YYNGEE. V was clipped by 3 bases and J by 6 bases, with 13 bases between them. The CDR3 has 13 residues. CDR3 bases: TGTGCCAGCAGCGACGGGGCCTGGGGCGAGCAGTACTTC. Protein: CASSDGAWGEQYF.